This T cell receptor beta chain was retrieved from a study of OX40 agonist ivuxolimab in advanced cancers. Background on the study: Those enrolled were 82.7% male, with a mean age of around 60 years and ages from about 20 to 85. A partial response was reached by three patients: one with hepatocellular carcinoma and two with cutaneous melanoma. The study, taken as a whole, reports: Among the least clonally expanded were partial responders at 0.1-3.0 mg/kg. More expanded clones were found, on average, in CD8+ than in CD4+ T cells.

The ends lost 1 base at V and 3 bases at J; junction bases unmatched: 10. This CDR3 is 17 amino acids long. Germline CDR1 and CDR2: MNHNS and SASEGT. Regarding this clone: Its target is unknown.

The data were produced by immunoSEQ multiplex PCR, yet TCRdb's version contains in-frame clones alone and is incomplete. This table has around 72,000 clones, about 90% appearing once. The sequenced sample was CD4+ or CD8+ T cells sorted from blood, obtained in a trial of the OX40 agonist ivuxolimab. The TCR comes from an adult with an advanced solid tumor such as melanoma, head and neck, liver or kidney cancer. This rearrangement joins TRBV6-1 to TRBJ1-2; TRBD1 agrees at 8 bases. The CDR3 nucleotides read TGTGCCAGCAGTGAAGTCGCGTGGAACAGGGGGGACTATGGCTACACCTTC. Its translation: CASSEVAWNRGDYGYTF.